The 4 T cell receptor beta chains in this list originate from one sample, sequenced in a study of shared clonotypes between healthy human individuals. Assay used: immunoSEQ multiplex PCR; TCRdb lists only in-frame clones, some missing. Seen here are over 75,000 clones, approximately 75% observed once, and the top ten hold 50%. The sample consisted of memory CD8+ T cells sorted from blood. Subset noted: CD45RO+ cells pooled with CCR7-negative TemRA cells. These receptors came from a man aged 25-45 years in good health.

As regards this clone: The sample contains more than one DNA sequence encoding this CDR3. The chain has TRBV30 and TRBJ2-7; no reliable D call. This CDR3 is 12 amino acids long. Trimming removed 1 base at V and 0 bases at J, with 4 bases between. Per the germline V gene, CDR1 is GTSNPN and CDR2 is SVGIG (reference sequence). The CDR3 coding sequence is TGTGCCTGGAGTGGACCCTCCTACGAGCAGTACTTC. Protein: CAWSGPSYEQYF.

The CDR3 DNA reads as TGCAGCGTCCACAGAATGAACACTGAAGCTTTCTTT. It is translated as CSVHRMNTEAFF. The V and J genes are TRBV29-1 and TRBJ1-1; D is unresolved. The CDR3 is 12 residues long. Looked up from germline, CDR1 is SQVTM and CDR2 is ANQGSEA. V lost 6 bases, J lost 0 bases, and 8 bases lay in between.

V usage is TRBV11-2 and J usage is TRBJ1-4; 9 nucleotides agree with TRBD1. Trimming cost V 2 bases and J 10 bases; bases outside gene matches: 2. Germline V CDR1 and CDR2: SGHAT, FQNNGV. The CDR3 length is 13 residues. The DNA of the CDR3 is TGTGCCAGCAGCTTATCGGACAGGGGAAAACTGTTTTTT. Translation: CASSLSDRGKLFF.

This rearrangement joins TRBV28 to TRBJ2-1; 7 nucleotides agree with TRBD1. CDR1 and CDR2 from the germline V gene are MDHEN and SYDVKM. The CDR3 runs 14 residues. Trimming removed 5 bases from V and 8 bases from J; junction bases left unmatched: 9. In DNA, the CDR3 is TGTGCCAGCAGTCCAACCGGGACAGCAGATGAGCAGTTCTTC. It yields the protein CASSPTGTADEQFF.